The rows below give T cell receptor beta chains drawn from one sample of a study of chemoradiotherapy in HPV16-positive cancers. Sequenced by immunoSEQ multiplex PCR; TCRdb stores in-frame clones only, minus some. The data contain nearly 5,500 clones, 85% of them singletons. Specimen: tumor tissue, collected from a patient who underwent chemoradiotherapy. These receptors originate from a human donor with HPV-associated anogenital cancer. CDR3s include the opening cysteine and the closing phenylalanine or tryptophan. A D gene is named only where the DNA matches it firmly. Not all rows give a size; the values are once, few, many and, for expanded clones, a class.

v_call	clone_size	j_call	d_call	cdr3_aa	cdr3_nt
TRBV27	NA	TRBJ2-3	TRBD1	CASSFRTTGGYRTDTQYF	TGTGCCAGCAGTTTCCGCACGACAGGGGGCTATCGCACAGATACGCAGTATTTT
TRBV15	NA	TRBJ1-3	TRBD1	CATSRAPRQGSGNTIYF	TGTGCCACCAGCAGAGCACCGCGACAGGGTTCTGGAAACACCATATATTTT
TRBV11-3	NA	TRBJ2-1	TRBD2	CASSRGTTYNEQFF	TGTGCCAGCAGCAGAGGGACTACTTACAATGAGCAGTTCTTC
TRBV27	NA	TRBJ1-2	NA	CASRPLDGTGYTF	TGTGCCAGCCGACCCCTTGACGGCACAGGCTACACCTTC
TRBV9	NA	TRBJ2-1	TRBD2	CASSVLSGITYNEQFF	TGTGCCAGCAGCGTCCTTAGCGGGATCACCTACAATGAGCAGTTCTTC
TRBV4-2	NA	TRBJ1-6	NA	CASSQSGTIGNSPLHF	TGTGCCAGCAGCCAAAGTGGCACGATCGGCAATTCACCCCTCCACTTT
TRBV5-4	NA	TRBJ2-5	NA	CASSREGRETQYF	TGTGCCAGCAGCCGTGAGGGGCGGGAGACCCAGTACTTC
TRBV5-6	once	TRBJ1-1	NA	CASSFEGPGGNTEAFF	TGTGCCAGCAGCTTCGAGGGACCCGGAGGGAACACTGAAGCTTTCTTT
TRBV5-1	NA	TRBJ2-3	NA	CASSPKGRANTDTQYF	TGCGCCAGCAGCCCAAAGGGTAGGGCGAACACAGATACGCAGTATTTT
TRBV27	NA	TRBJ1-6	TRBD1	CASSANRGGTGNNSPLHF	TGTGCCAGCAGTGCCAACAGGGGAGGAACAGGGAATAATTCACCCCTCCACTTT
TRBV6-5	NA	TRBJ2-5	NA	CATGTQETQYF	TGTGCCACCGGGACTCAAGAGACCCAGTACTTC
TRBV6-1	NA	TRBJ1-1	NA	CASSDRGGRGAFF	TGTGCCAGCAGTGACCGAGGGGGGCGCGGAGCTTTCTTT
TRBV5-1	NA	TRBJ1-3	NA	CASSLVSESGNTIYF	TGCGCCAGCAGCTTGGTGTCGGAGTCTGGAAACACCATATATTTT
TRBV5-6	NA	TRBJ2-3	NA	CASSLGAHTDTQYF	TGTGCCAGCAGCTTGGGCGCTCACACAGATACGCAGTATTTT
TRBV6-6	NA	TRBJ1-6	NA	CASTLGQYNSPLHF	TGTGCCAGCACCCTGGGACAATATAATTCACCCCTCCACTTT
TRBV30	NA	TRBJ2-4	TRBD2	CAWNPAGGRRAIQYF	TGTGCCTGGAATCCAGCGGGGGGGCGAAGGGCCATTCAGTACTTC
TRBV6-1	NA	TRBJ2-1	TRBD1	CASTGTGYNEQFF	TGTGCCAGCACTGGGACAGGGTACAATGAGCAGTTCTTC
TRBV6-5	NA	TRBJ1-2	NA	CASSDLQGRRGYTF	TGTGCCAGCAGTGACTTACAGGGAAGGAGGGGCTACACCTTC
TRBV9	NA	TRBJ1-1	TRBD1	CASSLRGQGANTEAFF	TGTGCCAGCAGCCTAAGGGGACAGGGGGCGAACACTGAAGCTTTCTTT
TRBV11-3	NA	TRBJ2-7	TRBD2	CASSPNRKGGGAGGHEQYF	TGTGCCAGCAGCCCCAACCGAAAGGGCGGGGGGGCCGGTGGCCACGAGCAGTACTTC
TRBV11-2	NA	TRBJ2-7	NA	CASSWTEVKEGYEQYF	TGTGCCAGCAGTTGGACCGAGGTAAAGGAGGGGTACGAGCAGTACTTC
TRBV5-4	once	TRBJ1-2	NA	CASSRAGANYGYTF	TGTGCCAGCAGCCGGGCCGGCGCTAACTATGGCTACACCTTC
TRBV7-9	once	TRBJ1-1	NA	CASSLDGGSDTEAFF	TGTGCCAGCAGCTTAGACGGAGGTTCTGACACTGAAGCTTTCTTT
TRBV7-8	few	TRBJ1-2	TRBD1	CASSLTGTGANYGYTF	TGTGCCAGCAGCTTAACGGGGACAGGGGCAAACTATGGCTACACCTTC
TRBV30	NA	TRBJ1-2	NA	CAWSGGVHGYTF	TGTGCCTGGAGTGGAGGCGTGCATGGCTACACCTTC
TRBV19	NA	TRBJ1-5	TRBD1	CASSAGEGTVQHF	TGTGCCAGTAGTGCTGGGGAAGGGACAGTCCAGCATTTT
TRBV5-1	NA	TRBJ2-2	TRBD2	CASSPGLAGTGELFF	TGCGCCAGCAGCCCGGGACTAGCGGGCACCGGGGAGCTGTTTTTT
TRBV6-1	NA	TRBJ2-6	NA	CASSDNSGANVLTF	TGTGCCAGCAGTGACAACTCTGGGGCCAACGTCCTGACTTTC
TRBV28	NA	TRBJ1-2	NA	CASSSGWNYGYTF	TGTGCCAGCAGTTCGGGGTGGAACTATGGCTACACCTTC
TRBV9	NA	TRBJ2-1	TRBD2	CASSPAGVRYNEQFF	TGTGCCAGCAGCCCAGCGGGGGTCCGGTACAATGAGCAGTTCTTC
TRBV25-1	NA	TRBJ1-2	NA	CASSEFEGFQGGYTF	TGTGCCAGCAGTGAATTCGAAGGGTTTCAGGGTGGCTACACCTTC
TRBV5-5	NA	TRBJ2-3	TRBD2	CASSTRAGGTDTQYF	TGTGCCAGCAGCACCCGAGCGGGGGGCACAGATACGCAGTATTTT
TRBV2	NA	TRBJ1-2	TRBD1	CASRQGQGVGGYTF	TGTGCCAGCAGACAAGGACAGGGGGTGGGCGGCTACACCTTC
TRBV7-1	NA	TRBJ1-1	NA	CASSLADGPTEAFF	TGTGCCAGCAGCTTAGCGGACGGGCCCACTGAAGCTTTCTTT
TRBV7-8	NA	TRBJ1-3	NA	CASSLGGRSDGMSIYF	TGTGCCAGCAGCTTAGGGGGCAGGTCCGATGGAATGAGCATATATTTT
TRBV7-8	NA	TRBJ1-5	NA	CASSLRGVQPQHF	TGTGCCAGCAGCTTAAGGGGAGTCCAGCCCCAGCATTTT
TRBV5-6	NA	TRBJ2-7	TRBD1	CASSTLGTGRREQYF	TGTGCCAGCAGCACACTTGGGACAGGGAGGCGCGAGCAGTACTTC
TRBV7-9	few	TRBJ2-3	NA	CASSFSGSRTADTQYF	TGTGCCAGCAGCTTTAGTGGCTCCCGAACCGCAGATACGCAGTATTTT
TRBV7-9	NA	TRBJ1-1	TRBD1	CASSLGGDHRGPNTEAFF	TGTGCCAGCAGCTTAGGAGGGGACCACAGGGGGCCGAACACTGAAGCTTTCTTT
TRBV30	NA	TRBJ2-1	NA	CAWSEGYNEQFF	TGTGCCTGGAGTGAGGGCTACAATGAGCAGTTCTTC
TRBV2	NA	TRBJ1-2	NA	CASSASNRVGYTF	TGTGCCAGCAGTGCTTCGAATAGGGTAGGCTACACCTTC
TRBV7-2	NA	TRBJ2-3	NA	CASSLAPPGHTDTQYF	TGTGCCAGCAGCTTAGCGCCTCCGGGACACACAGATACGCAGTATTTT
TRBV5-5	NA	TRBJ2-5	TRBD1	CASSPGTGTTQETQYF	TGTGCCAGCAGCCCAGGGACAGGGACGACCCAAGAGACCCAGTACTTC
TRBV6-1	NA	TRBJ2-3	NA	CASSAWGAADTQYF	TGTGCCAGCAGTGCATGGGGGGCAGCAGATACGCAGTATTTT
TRBV4-2	NA	TRBJ1-5	TRBD1	CASSPWGLTGGNQPQHF	TGTGCCAGCAGCCCCTGGGGGTTAACAGGGGGCAATCAGCCCCAGCATTTT
TRBV5-1	NA	TRBJ1-1	TRBD1	CASSFSTGMNTEAFF	TGCGCCAGCAGCTTTTCGACAGGGATGAACACTGAAGCTTTCTTT
TRBV10-3	once	TRBJ2-2	NA	CAINKGAGLTGELFF	TGTGCCATCAACAAAGGGGCAGGGTTAACCGGGGAGCTGTTTTTT
TRBV30	NA	TRBJ1-1	TRBD1	CAWRGQGVTEAFF	TGTGCCTGGAGGGGACAGGGGGTCACTGAAGCTTTCTTT
TRBV15	NA	TRBJ1-4	TRBD1	CATSRDPGTGYEKLFF	TGTGCCACCAGCAGAGATCCCGGGACAGGGTATGAAAAACTGTTTTTT
TRBV5-4	NA	TRBJ1-1	NA	CASHNGDTEAFF	TGTGCCAGCCATAATGGGGACACTGAAGCTTTCTTT